This is a list of T cell receptor beta chains from one sample in a study of shared clonotypes between healthy human individuals. Repertoires were generated with immunoSEQ multiplex PCR, while TCRdb's copy carries only in-frame clones and drops some. The sample has 550,000 to 750,000 clones, 95% to 96% seen once. The sequenced sample consisted of naive CD8+ T cells sorted from blood. These receptors came from a woman in her 30s in good health. The CDR3 runs from the conserved cysteine through the conserved F or W. A D gene is named only where the DNA matches it firmly. Some rows mark clone size as missing; the rest say once, few, many or name a class of expanded clone.

J gene | V gene | clone size | D gene | CDR3 DNA | CDR3 protein
TRBJ1-3 | TRBV27 | - | TRBD1 | TGTGCCAGCAGTCCCGGGACAGTCTCTGGAAACACCATATATTTT | CASSPGTVSGNTIYF
TRBJ1-1 | TRBV27 | - | TRBD1 | TGTGCCAGCAGCCCCGGGACAGTGAACACTGAAGCTTTCTTT | CASSPGTVNTEAFF
TRBJ1-3 | TRBV28 | - | - | TGTGCCAGCAGTTTTGTAGGGACGGGAAACACCATATATTTT | CASSFVGTGNTIYF
TRBJ1-4 | TRBV4-2 | - | - | TGTGCCAGCAGCCCGCTCGGGGTCGGCGAAAAACTGTTTTTT | CASSPLGVGEKLFF
TRBJ2-3 | TRBV2 | - | - | TGTGCCAGTTTAGCAAGAAGAGACACAGATACGCAGTATTTT | CASLARRDTDTQYF
TRBJ2-4 | TRBV27 | - | - | TGTGCCAGCAGTCCTCAGGACGGAGCCAAAAACATTCAGTACTTC | CASSPQDGAKNIQYF
TRBJ2-7 | TRBV5-4 | - | - | TGTGCCAGCAGCTCCCCCGACAGGCCCGCCTACGAGCAGTACTTC | CASSSPDRPAYEQYF
TRBJ1-1 | TRBV13 | once | - | TGTGCCAGCAGCTTAGGGACAGGCTCCATGAACACTGAAGCTTTCTTT | CASSLGTGSMNTEAFF
TRBJ2-2 | TRBV9 | - | - | TGTGCCAGCACCGTACGGGACTCCCCGAACACCGGGGAGCTGTTTTTT | CASTVRDSPNTGELFF
TRBJ2-7 | TRBV19 | - | TRBD2 | TGTGCCAGTAGTAGCGGGAGAGCCTACGAGCAGTACTTC | CASSSGRAYEQYF
TRBJ1-1 | TRBV5-4 | - | - | TGTGCCAGCAGCGGAAGGGGCGCTGAAGCTTTCTTT | CASSGRGAEAFF
TRBJ2-2 | TRBV7-9 | - | TRBD2 | TGTGCCAGCAACTTAGGAGCGGGAGGGCCCACCGGGGAGCTGTTTTTT | CASNLGAGGPTGELFF
TRBJ1-5 | TRBV28 | - | - | TGTGCCAGCAGTCCCGAGGGTGATAGCAATCAGCCCCAGCATTTT | CASSPEGDSNQPQHF
TRBJ2-3 | TRBV5-1 | - | TRBD1 | TGCGCCAGCAGCTCACCAAGACAGGGCCCCACAGATACGCAGTATTTT | CASSSPRQGPTDTQYF
TRBJ2-1 | TRBV28 | - | - | TGTGCCAGCAGTCCCCCCGGGACCCGTAGGTATGAGCAGTTCTTC | CASSPPGTRRYEQFF
TRBJ2-2 | TRBV6-5 | - | TRBD1 | TGTGCCAGCAGTTCTCGGACAGGAGCGAGGACCGGGGAGCTGTTTTTT | CASSSRTGARTGELFF
TRBJ1-3 | TRBV5-4 | - | - | TGTGCCAGCAGCTTGGGGGGGACTGGAAACACCATATATTTT | CASSLGGTGNTIYF
TRBJ2-1 | TRBV11-2 | - | - | TGTGCCAGCCAGAGGAGGGGCTACAATGAGCAGTTCTTC | CASQRRGYNEQFF
TRBJ2-1 | TRBV5-1 | - | - | TGCGCCAGCTCCTTTAGTTCCCCATTAGGCTCCTACAATGAGCAGTTCTTC | CASSFSSPLGSYNEQFF
TRBJ1-3 | TRBV4-1 | - | - | TGCGCCAGCAGCCCATCACAGGGCTCCACCATATATTTT | CASSPSQGSTIYF
TRBJ2-4 | TRBV4-2 | - | - | TGTGCCAGCAGCCAAGACTACAGGGAAAGGGGCATTCAGTACTTC | CASSQDYRERGIQYF
TRBJ1-2 | TRBV10-2 | - | TRBD1 | TGCGCCAGCAGTGAGTCTCGGACAGGGGGCGGGCATGGCTACACCTTC | CASSESRTGGGHGYTF
TRBJ2-2 | TRBV6-5 | once | - | TGTGCCAGCAGTTCAACCGTTACCGACACCGGGGAGCTGTTTTTT | CASSSTVTDTGELFF
TRBJ2-5 | TRBV14 | - | - | TGTGCCAGCAGCCCCTATATGGGTGGTTTCGAGACCCAGTACTTC | CASSPYMGGFETQYF
TRBJ2-3 | TRBV7-9 | - | TRBD2 | TGTGCCGGGGAGGGTACGGGTGAAACGCAGTATTTT | CAGEGTGETQYF
TRBJ1-4 | TRBV5-5 | - | - | TGTGCCAGCAGCCGGTTAACAGGGCACAATGAAAAACTGTTTTTT | CASSRLTGHNEKLFF
TRBJ2-1 | TRBV11-2 | - | TRBD1 | TGTGCCAGCAGCGGCTGGACAGGGGACAATGAGCAGTTCTTC | CASSGWTGDNEQFF
TRBJ2-7 | TRBV19 | once | - | TGTGCCAGTAGCCAGGGAGGCAGCCCCCACGAGCAGTACTTC | CASSQGGSPHEQYF
TRBJ2-7 | TRBV5-4 | once | - | TGTGCCAGCAGCTTGCGGGGGTCGCCAAGCGAGCAGTACTTC | CASSLRGSPSEQYF
TRBJ1-1 | TRBV5-1 | few | - | TGCGCCAGCAGCTCTGGGTCGTGGGCTTTCTTT | CASSSGSWAFF
TRBJ1-5 | TRBV2 | once | - | TGTGCCAGCAGTGATCAGGGTCCCGATAGCAATCAGCCCCAGCATTTT | CASSDQGPDSNQPQHF
TRBJ1-5 | TRBV4-2 | - | - | TGTGCCAGCAGCGAAATCCGGGGAGGCAATCAGCCCCAGCATTTT | CASSEIRGGNQPQHF
TRBJ1-1 | TRBV9 | - | - | TGTGCCAGCAGCGTAGGAACAGCGAACACTGAAGCTTTCTTT | CASSVGTANTEAFF
TRBJ1-1 | TRBV14 | - | - | TGTGCCAGCAGCCAAGAGGGGACAAGGGTTTTCAACACTGAAGCTTTCTTT | CASSQEGTRVFNTEAFF
TRBJ2-4 | TRBV6-1 | - | - | TGTGCCAGCAGTGGCGACAATCTCTCGGAGGTGGACATTCAGTACTTC | CASSGDNLSEVDIQYF
TRBJ2-2 | TRBV28 | - | TRBD2 | TGTGCCAGCAGTTTATGGGCTAGCGGGAGTTACACCGGGGAGCTGTTTTTT | CASSLWASGSYTGELFF
TRBJ2-2 | TRBV19 | - | - | TGTGCCAGTAGTCCGGGGCACACCGGGGAGCTGTTTTTT | CASSPGHTGELFF
TRBJ1-5 | TRBV7-2 | - | TRBD1 | TGTGCCAGCAGCTGGGGGACAGGGGGCGGCCAGCCCCAGCATTTT | CASSWGTGGGQPQHF
TRBJ2-1 | TRBV13 | - | - | TGTGCCAGCAGATCTATCGGGCAGGGCTTGAACAATGAGCAGTTCTTC | CASRSIGQGLNNEQFF
TRBJ2-2 | TRBV7-9 | - | - | TGTGCCATCGAACCGAGGAACACCGGGGAGCTGTTTTTT | CAIEPRNTGELFF
TRBJ2-4 | TRBV9 | - | - | TGTGCCAGCAGCGTAGCCGACGCCAAAAACATTCAGTACTTC | CASSVADAKNIQYF
TRBJ1-4 | TRBV11-2 | - | - | TGTGCCAGCAGCTTAGAACCCCCCTTCGCGGTGCTCTCAGCAAAACTGTTTTTT | CASSLEPPFAVLSAKLFF
TRBJ1-5 | TRBV7-8 | - | - | TGTGCCAGCAGCTTAAATTTTTTCGGCAATCAGCCCCAGCATTTT | CASSLNFFGNQPQHF
TRBJ2-7 | TRBV4-1 | - | TRBD2 | TGCGCCAGCAGCCCGGTAGCGGGAGGGGCAAACGAGCAGTACTTC | CASSPVAGGANEQYF
TRBJ2-2 | TRBV28 | - | - | TGTGCCAGCCAGACTCCCTTGGGGGGCTTGGACACCGGGGAGCTGTTTTTT | CASQTPLGGLDTGELFF
TRBJ2-1 | TRBV2 | once | - | TGTGCCAGCAGTGATGGGATGGCCCGGCAGTTCTTC | CASSDGMARQFF
TRBJ2-5 | TRBV11-2 | - | - | TGTGCCAGCAGCTCCCAGGGTCGAGAGACCCAGTACTTC | CASSSQGRETQYF
TRBJ1-5 | TRBV30 | - | - | TGTGCCTGGAGTCAAGGACAGTCTCGTCAGCCCCAGCATTTT | CAWSQGQSRQPQHF